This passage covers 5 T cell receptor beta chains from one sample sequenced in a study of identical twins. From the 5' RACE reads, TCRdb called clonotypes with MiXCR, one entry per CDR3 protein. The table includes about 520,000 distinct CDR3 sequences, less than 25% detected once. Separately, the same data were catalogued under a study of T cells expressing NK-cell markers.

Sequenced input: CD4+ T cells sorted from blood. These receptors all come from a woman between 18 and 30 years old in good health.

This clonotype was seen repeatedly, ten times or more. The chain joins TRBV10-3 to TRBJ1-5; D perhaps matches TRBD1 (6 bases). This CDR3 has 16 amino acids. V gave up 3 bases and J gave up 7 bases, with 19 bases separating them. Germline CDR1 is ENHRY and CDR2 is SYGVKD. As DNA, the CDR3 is TGTGCCATCAGTGAAGGGATTTCAGGGGCCAGCCAGCCCCAGCATTTT. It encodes CAISEGISGASQPQHF.

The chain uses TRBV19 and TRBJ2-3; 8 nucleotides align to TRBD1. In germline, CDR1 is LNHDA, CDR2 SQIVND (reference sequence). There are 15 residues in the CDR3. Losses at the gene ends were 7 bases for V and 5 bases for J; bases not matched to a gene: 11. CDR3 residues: CASNPRQGTRDTQYF. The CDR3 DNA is TGTGCCAGTAACCCTCGACAGGGGACCAGAGATACGCAGTATTTT.

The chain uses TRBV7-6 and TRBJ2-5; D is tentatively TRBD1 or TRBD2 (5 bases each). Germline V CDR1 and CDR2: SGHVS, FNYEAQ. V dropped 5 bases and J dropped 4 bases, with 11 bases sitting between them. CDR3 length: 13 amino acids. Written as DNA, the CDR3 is TGTGCCAGCAGCATTGGGACCGGAGAGACCCAGTACTTC. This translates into CASSIGTGETQYF.

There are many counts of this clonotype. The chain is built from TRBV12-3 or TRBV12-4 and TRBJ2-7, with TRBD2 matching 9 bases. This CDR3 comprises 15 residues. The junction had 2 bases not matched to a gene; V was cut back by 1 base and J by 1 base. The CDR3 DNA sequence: TGTGCCAGCAGTTTAGTCCTAGCGGGGTCCTACGAGCAGTACTTC. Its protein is CASSLVLAGSYEQYF.

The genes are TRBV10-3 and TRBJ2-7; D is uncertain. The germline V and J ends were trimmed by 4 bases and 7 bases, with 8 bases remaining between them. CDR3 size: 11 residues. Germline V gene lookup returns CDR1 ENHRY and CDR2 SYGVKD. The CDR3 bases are TGTGCCATCAGTGGGGCCGGGGAGCAGTACTTC. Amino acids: CAISGAGEQYF.